The 24 T cell receptor beta chains presented below share a single source sample, sequenced in a study of early T cells in non-severe SARS-CoV-2 infection. TCRdb processed the 5' RACE reads anew with MiXCR; each CDR3 protein has one entry. There are 55,000 to 75,000 distinct CDR3 sequences in the sample; approximately 6% occur only once, and about 3.4% lies in the top ten. The specimen was whole blood, collected at baseline. Receptors were obtained from an adult who was a healthcare worker with PCR-confirmed SARS-CoV-2 infection or an uninfected control (not recorded which).

The chain combines TRBV27 with TRBJ1-5, with a tentative D call TRBD1 (6 bases). The CDR3 has 14 amino acids. V was pared by 4 bases and J by 5 bases, with 12 bases between. The V gene's germline CDR1 is MNHEY and CDR2 SMNVEV (reference sequence). CDR3 residues: CASSSWGADQPQHF. The CDR3 DNA is TGTGCCAGCAGTTCATGGGGGGCGGATCAGCCCCAGCATTTT.

The rearrangement links TRBV19 to TRBJ1-2, with D perhaps matching TRBD1 (6 bases). The CDR3 has 15 amino acids. Germline assignment: CDR1 LNHDA and CDR2 SQIVND (reference sequence). The germline V and J ends were trimmed by 7 bases and 3 bases, with 18 bases remaining between them. The CDR3 region has the DNA TGTGCCAGTAATCCTTTCGGGACATTAGACTATGGCTACACCTTC. Translating gives CASNPFGTLDYGYTF.

The CDR3 DNA follows: TGTGCCAGCAGTGACATCCTGGATGGGCAGTACTTC. It yields the protein CASSDILDGQYF. This chain uses TRBV6-2 or TRBV6-3 with TRBJ2-7; D uncertain. CDR1 is MNHEY and CDR2 is SVGEGT in the germline V gene. The CDR3 sequence is 12 residues long. V gave up 5 bases and J gave up 9 bases, with 14 bases separating them.

This clonotype was recorded many times. The chain is built from TRBV27 and TRBJ2-3, with D maybe TRBD2 (5 bases). Germline lookup yields CDR1 MNHEY and CDR2 SMNVEV (reference sequence). The V and J ends lost 4 bases and 2 bases respectively, with 13 bases between them. The CDR3 extends over 15 amino acids. CDR3 in DNA: TGTGCCAGCAGTTCATATGAGGGCTACACAGATACGCAGTATTTT. This translates into CASSSYEGYTDTQYF.

This clonotype was counted many times. The chain carries TRBV29-1 and TRBJ2-1; D gene ambiguous. The V gene's germline CDR1 is SQVTM and CDR2 ANQGSEA. The CDR3 runs 15 residues. V was cut by 8 bases and J by 6 bases, with 23 bases left in between. CDR3 DNA: TGCAGCCCAACGGGCATCCTGGGTGGGCGCAATGAGCAGTTCTTC. Its translation: CSPTGILGGRNEQFF.

In its sample, this clonotype was seen many times. The genes are TRBV6-1 and TRBJ2-3; the D gene is possibly TRBD2 (5 bases). V lost 0 bases and J lost 1, with 14 bases in between. CDR3 length: 17 residues. CDR1 is MNHNS, CDR2 SASEGT, per germline. CDR3 nucleotides: TGTGCCAGCAGTGAAGCGTACGGGGTCGGGGGCACAGATACGCAGTATTTT. It translates to CASSEAYGVGGTDTQYF.

This clonotype was picked up many times. The rearrangement links TRBV28 to TRBJ1-2, with 8 bases aligning to TRBD1. V gave up 4 bases and J gave up 4 bases; unmatched junction bases: 5. CDR1 and CDR2 (germline): MDHEN, SYDVKM. This CDR3 comprises 14 residues. DNA for the CDR3: TGTGCCAGCAGTTCCCCAGGACAGGGCTATGGCTACACCTTC. Its protein is CASSSPGQGYGYTF.

This clonotype was recorded many times. V and J are TRBV10-2 and TRBJ1-1; TRBD1 is a possible D gene (5 bases). The CDR3 extends over 15 amino acids. Germline V lookup: CDR1 WSHSY, CDR2 SAAADI. Deletions cut 0 bases from V and 4 bases from J, with 12 bases between. For the CDR3, the DNA is TGCGCCAGCAGTGAGTCGAACGGGGGTGGCACTGAAGCTTTCTTT. Its protein product is CASSESNGGGTEAFF.

This clonotype was counted many times. The chain links TRBV4-1 to TRBJ2-7, with 7 bases fitting TRBD1. Germline CDR1 MGHRA, CDR2 YSYEKL. The CDR3 is made up of 18 amino acids. After removal of 4 bases from V and 1 base from J, the junction contained 16 bases not matched to a gene. CDR3 amino acids: CASSRYKDRSPDSYEQYF. The CDR3 DNA reads as TGCGCCAGCAGCCGGTACAAGGACAGGTCTCCCGATTCCTACGAGCAGTACTTC.

This clonotype was counted a few times. The V gene is TRBV5-1, the J gene TRBJ2-1, with 9 positions matching TRBD2. Germline V gives CDR1 SGHRS, CDR2 YFSETQ. This CDR3 has 16 residues. After removal of 5 bases from V and 4 bases from J, the junction contained 10 bases not matched to a gene. The DNA of the CDR3 is TGCGCCAGCAGTTTATTGGCTAGCGGGACTTACAATGAGCAGTTCTTC. The encoded protein is CASSLLASGTYNEQFF.

This clonotype is termed medium-sized. This chain links TRBV29-1 with TRBJ2-7, with D maybe TRBD1 (5 bases). This CDR3 has 13 residues. The V gene's germline CDR1 is SQVTM and CDR2 ANQGSEA. Trimming removed 2 bases at V and 7 bases at J, with 15 bases between. CDR3 residues: CSVEFPGPREQYF. The CDR3, as DNA: TGCAGCGTTGAATTTCCAGGGCCAAGGGAGCAGTACTTC.

This clonotype was observed a few times. J is TRBJ1-1 and V is TRBV5-5; D unresolved. The V end lost 0 bases, the J end lost 1 base, and 7 bases lay between the germline ends. Germline lookup yields CDR1 SGHKS and CDR2 YYEKEE (reference sequence). This CDR3 region has 14 residues. DNA for the CDR3: TGTGCCAGCAGCTTGGCTCGCCAGAACACTGAAGCTTTCTTT. The encoded protein is CASSLARQNTEAFF.

The table lists this clonotype with many counts. This sequence joins TRBV12-3 or TRBV12-4 and TRBJ1-2; no reliable D call. V was trimmed by 7 bases and J by 8 bases, leaving 20 bases between them. This CDR3 comprises 14 residues. DNA for the CDR3: TGTGCCAGCACCCCGGACCGGGGTAAAAGGGGCTACACCTTC. Amino acids: CASTPDRGKRGYTF.

This clonotype was seen many times. The genes are TRBV12-3 or TRBV12-4 and TRBJ1-5; tentative D call: TRBD1 (6 bases). Trimming left V 1 base short and J 0 bases short, with 10 bases between. The CDR3 consists of 16 residues. This CDR3 reads CASSLVQGGSNQPQHF. CDR3 bases: TGTGCCAGCAGTTTAGTACAGGGCGGTAGCAATCAGCCCCAGCATTTT.

The chain links TRBV29-1 to TRBJ1-2, with 7 nucleotides matching TRBD1. V was pared by 5 bases and J by 0 bases, with 3 bases of the junction left unmatched. Germline-derived CDR1 and CDR2 are SQVTM and ANQGSEA. This CDR3 is 13 amino acids long. CDR3 sequence (DNA): TGCAGCGTTCGGCAGGGGGCTAACTATGGCTACACCTTC. Amino acid sequence: CSVRQGANYGYTF.

This clonotype was recorded many times. The genes are TRBV7-9 and TRBJ2-1; 8 nucleotides match TRBD1. The V gene end was trimmed by 2 bases and the J gene end by 9 bases; junction bases not matched to a gene: 6. Germline V CDR1 and CDR2: SEHNR, FQNEAQ (reference sequence). CDR3 size: 14 residues. The CDR3 region is CASSLIGDRGEQFF. The CDR3 region has the DNA TGTGCCAGCAGCTTAATTGGTGACAGGGGTGAGCAGTTCTTC.

This clonotype was counted many times. The chain recombines TRBV7-9 with TRBJ1-2; TRBD1 is a possible D gene (5 bases). Germline loops: CDR1 SEHNR, CDR2 FQNEAQ (reference sequence). This CDR3 spans 15 amino acids. The V and J ends lost 6 bases and 0 bases respectively, with 14 bases between them. Here the CDR3 reads CASRIDSGSNYGYTF. The DNA for the CDR3 is TGTGCCAGCAGAATTGACAGCGGTTCTAACTATGGCTACACCTTC.

This clonotype was counted many times. The V gene is TRBV20-1, the J gene TRBJ2-7, with D perhaps matching TRBD1 (5 bases). This CDR3 has 14 residues. Germline V CDR1 and CDR2: DFQATT, SNEGSKA (reference sequence). Trimming removed 7 bases at V and 5 bases at J, with 21 bases between. DNA for the CDR3: TGCAGTGTTGTGGACAATGCACGAAACCACGAGCAGTACTTC. Encoded protein: CSVVDNARNHEQYF.

This clonotype came up a few times. The genes are TRBV11-3 and TRBJ2-6; 11 positions agree with TRBD1. Germline V gene sequence: CDR1 SGHNT, CDR2 YENEEA. V shed 5 bases, J shed 2 bases, and the junction held 5 bases outside the gene matches. The CDR3 covers 17 residues. In DNA, the CDR3 is TGTGCCAGCAGCCAGGGACAGGGGGAGGCTGGGGCCAACGTCCTGACTTTC. Protein: CASSQGQGEAGANVLTF. The whole variable domain, filled in from reference TRBV11-3 and TRBJ2-6, reads EAGVVQSPRYKIIEKKQPVAFWCNPISGHNTLYWYLQNLGQGPELLIRYENEEAVDDSQLPKDRFSAERLKGVDSTLKIQPAELGDSAVYLCASSQGQGEAGANVLTFGAGSRLTVL.

Ten or more counts support this clonotype. The rearrangement uses TRBV6-4 and TRBJ2-3; 9 positions agree with TRBD2. The CDR3 totals 15 residues. Per germline, CDR1 MRHNA and CDR2 SNTAGT. V dropped 2 bases and J dropped 6; count of bases not matched to a gene: 6. The CDR3, as DNA: TGTGCCAGCAGTGACCCGGCGGGAGGGCCTGATACGCAGTATTTT. This translates into CASSDPAGGPDTQYF.

This clonotype was seen ten or more times. This sequence joins TRBV4-1 and TRBJ1-1; D may be TRBD1 (6 bases). CDR3 length equals 16 residues. The germline V gene encodes CDR1 MGHRA and CDR2 YSYEKL. Trimming removed 4 bases from V and 5 bases from J, with 20 bases in between. The CDR3 DNA sequence: TGCGCCAGCAGCCGTACAACCGGGACATGGGGGACTGAAGCTTTCTTT. As protein: CASSRTTGTWGTEAFF.

This clonotype was counted between two and nine times. This sequence joins TRBV10-2 and TRBJ1-6; no definite D call. This CDR3 contains 16 residues. The germline V gene has CDR1 WSHSY and CDR2 SAAADI. The ends were cut back, 0 bases at V and 10 bases at J, with 16 bases in the middle. Written as DNA, the CDR3 is TGCGCCAGCAGTGAGTCGCAGCCCTCCGGCGGATCACCCCTCCACTTT. It encodes CASSESQPSGGSPLHF.

This clonotype was found many times. The chain joins TRBV4-1 to TRBJ1-3, with D tentatively TRBD1 (5 bases). Germline assignment: CDR1 MGHRA and CDR2 YSYEKL. The V gene lost 1 base and the J gene lost 0 bases, with 13 bases spanning the gap. This CDR3 is 17 amino acids long. The CDR3 sequence is CASSQGGAGSSGNTIYF. CDR3 in DNA: TGCGCCAGCAGCCAAGGTGGGGCGGGGAGCTCTGGAAACACCATATATTTT.

V and J are TRBV6-1 and TRBJ2-6, with TRBD2 identical over 8 bases. This CDR3 is built from 17 residues. Germline V gene lookup returns CDR1 MNHNS and CDR2 SASEGT. V lost 3 bases to trimming and J lost 2 bases; unmatched junction nucleotides: 6. CDR3 amino acids: CASSEDGRVAGANVLTF. CDR3 in DNA: TGTGCCAGCAGTGAGGACGGGAGGGTTGCTGGGGCCAACGTCCTGACTTTC.